This T cell receptor (beta chain) was recovered during a study of OX40 agonist ivuxolimab in advanced cancers. At the level of the study: The dose-escalation cohort was about 80% male, with a mean age of 60 years, ranging about 23 to 79.

Broader study findings: CD4+ and CD8+ blood T cells expanded clonally by week 6 at 0.1 to 3.0 mg/kg. Antigen specificity was not determined for the expanded peripheral T cells.

Germline assignment: CDR1 MNHNS and CDR2 SASEGT. Trimming stripped 3 bases from V and 1 base from J, with 12 bases between. The CDR3 spans 15 residues. Concerning this clone: What it binds is not known.

Libraries were prepared by immunoSEQ multiplex PCR; TCRdb keeps only in-frame clonotypes and omits some of them. The sample includes around 65,000 clones, 91% of them seen just once. Sequenced material: CD4+ or CD8+ T cells sorted from blood, taken in a trial of the OX40 agonist ivuxolimab. The chain joins TRBV6-1 to TRBJ2-5; the D gene could be TRBD1 or TRBD2 (5 bases each). The sequence was obtained from an adult with an advanced solid tumor such as melanoma, head and neck, liver or kidney cancer. The DNA for the CDR3 is TGTGCCAGCAGTGACATACCAGGGAGCCAAGAGACCCAGTACTTC. Translated: CASSDIPGSQETQYF.